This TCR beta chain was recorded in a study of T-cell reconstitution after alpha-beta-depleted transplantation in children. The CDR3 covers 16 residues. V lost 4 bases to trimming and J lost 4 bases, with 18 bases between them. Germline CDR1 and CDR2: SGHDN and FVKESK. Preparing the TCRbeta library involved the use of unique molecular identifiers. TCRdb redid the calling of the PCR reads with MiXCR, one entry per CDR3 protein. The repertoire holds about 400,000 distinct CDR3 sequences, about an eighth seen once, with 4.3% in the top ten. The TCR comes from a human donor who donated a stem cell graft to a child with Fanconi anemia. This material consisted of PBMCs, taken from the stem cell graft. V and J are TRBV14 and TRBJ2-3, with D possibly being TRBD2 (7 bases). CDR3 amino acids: CASSLRAGAVPDTQYF. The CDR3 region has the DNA TGTGCCAGCAGCCTCCGGGCGGGGGCGGTTCCAGATACGCAGTATTTT.